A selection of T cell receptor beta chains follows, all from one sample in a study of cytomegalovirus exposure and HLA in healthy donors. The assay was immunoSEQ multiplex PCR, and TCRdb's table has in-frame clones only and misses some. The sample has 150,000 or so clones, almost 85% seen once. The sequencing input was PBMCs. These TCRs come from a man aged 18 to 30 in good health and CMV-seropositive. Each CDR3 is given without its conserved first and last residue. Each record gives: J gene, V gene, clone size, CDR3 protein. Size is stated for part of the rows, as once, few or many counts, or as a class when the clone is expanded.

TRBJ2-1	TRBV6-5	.	ASSYGGADYNEQF
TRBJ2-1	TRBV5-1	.	ASSSTGGGNEQF
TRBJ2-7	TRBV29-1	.	SAVSRDRVYEQY
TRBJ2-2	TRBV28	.	ASSLMVGPGLF
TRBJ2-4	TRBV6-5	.	ASSSGAKNIQY
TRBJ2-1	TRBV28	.	AIVPSGTYNEQF
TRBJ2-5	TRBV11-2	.	ASSLDPGGGETQY
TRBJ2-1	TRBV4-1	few	ASSQDWSSGSGEQF
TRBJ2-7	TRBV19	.	ASSPSRDRAAEQY
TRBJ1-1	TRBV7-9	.	ASSQQGPTEAF
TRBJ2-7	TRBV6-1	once	ASSAKRSVIEQY
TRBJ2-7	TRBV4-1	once	ASSQEEREVYEQY
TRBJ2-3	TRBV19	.	ASSVGIAGLSTDTQY
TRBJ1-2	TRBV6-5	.	ASSDSGNYGYT
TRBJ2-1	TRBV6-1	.	ASSGASGTYNEQF
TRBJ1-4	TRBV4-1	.	ASSQISTGDEKLF
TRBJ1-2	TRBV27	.	ASSLGPEYGYT
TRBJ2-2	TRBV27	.	ASSPRGSGTGELF
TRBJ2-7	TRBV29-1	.	SVEKTGSREQY
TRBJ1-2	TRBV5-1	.	ASSLAGEPIEGYT
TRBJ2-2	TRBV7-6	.	ASSLLVPVPAGKLF
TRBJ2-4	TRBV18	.	ASSPRAGEGGSKNIQY
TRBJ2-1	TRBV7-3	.	ASPGLTYNEQF
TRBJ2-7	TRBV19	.	ASSIDGPGGSYEQY
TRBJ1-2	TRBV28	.	ASSFGSYGYT
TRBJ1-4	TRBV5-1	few	ASSSTGGGEKLF
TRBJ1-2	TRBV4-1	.	ASSQDLYPKQPGYT
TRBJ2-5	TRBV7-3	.	ASSLTYQETQY
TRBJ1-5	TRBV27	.	ASSAREADQPQH
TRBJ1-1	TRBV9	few	ASSGGHLGAF
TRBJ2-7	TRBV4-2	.	ASRLTGAGYEQY
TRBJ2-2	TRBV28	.	ASSLSLAGGTGELF
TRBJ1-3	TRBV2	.	ASRPSEQAREQ
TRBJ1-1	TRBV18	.	ASSRTLGQRNTEAF
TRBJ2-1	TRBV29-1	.	SVDLYNEQF
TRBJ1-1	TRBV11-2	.	ASSFPVGQGSYEAF